This T cell receptor beta chain derives from a study of control samples from healthy donors and cancer patients. Deletions cut 5 bases from V and 3 bases from J, with 11 bases between. Germline V gives CDR1 SGHTA, CDR2 FQGTGA. The CDR3 has 13 amino acids. Assay used: immunoSEQ multiplex PCR; TCRdb lists only in-frame clones, some missing. The table lists about 230,000 clones, over 75% of them singletons. This clone is a singleton in its sample. Other DNA sequences in this sample translate to the same CDR3. Material for sequencing was PBMCs. The chain employs TRBV7-3 and TRBJ2-7, with D tentatively TRBD1 (6 bases). This sequence originates from a woman aged 60-75 years with lung cancer. This CDR3 is CASSPQGGYEQYF. CDR3 coding DNA: TGTGCCAGCAGCCCCCAAGGGGGCTACGAGCAGTACTTC.